The clone carrying this T cell receptor (beta chain) occurred a few times. The antigen remains unidentified. Primers used in a second PCR of about 7 to 12 cycles were a sample-barcoded 5' primer and a J-beta primer mix. A single record per CDR3 protein comes from TCRdb applying MiXCR to the 5' RACE reads. The sample includes nearly 1 million distinct CDR3 sequences, 51% of them seen just once. The CDR3 has 15 residues. CDR1 is MGHRA and CDR2 is YSYEKL in the germline V gene. This sample was included in a study of blood T cells in healthy people across ages. Study results and caveats: PBMCs left unsorted prevented a conclusive naive versus antigen-experienced comparison.

Sequenced material: blood. This TCR was sampled from a woman aged 60-75 years in good health. V and J are TRBV4-1 and TRBJ2-4, with 9 bases that match TRBD1. The end of the DNA aligns better with TRBJ2-7, so the J call may be wrong. The CDR3 bases are TGCGCCAGCAGCCAGCTACCGGGACAGGGCTACGAGCAGTACTTC. The encoded protein is CASSQLPGQGYEQYF.